The 8 T cell receptor beta chains reported below all come from one sample, sequenced in a study of shared clonotypes between healthy human individuals. Assay used: immunoSEQ multiplex PCR; TCRdb lists only in-frame clones, some missing. This sample has a few million clones, with approximately 92% found just once. Sequencing input: naive CD4+ T cells sorted from blood. This sample's subset: CD45RA+ positively selected. The receptor set was obtained from a man younger than 35 in good health.

The chain joins TRBV7-8 to TRBJ2-3; 13 nucleotides line up with TRBD2. Germline assignment: CDR1 SGHVS and CDR2 FQNEAQ. There are 16 residues in the CDR3. J gave up 6 bases and V 2 bases, and 5 bases lay outside the gene matches. CDR3 coding DNA: TGTGCCAGCAGCTTAAGGACTAGCGGGAGCCGCGATACGCAGTATTTT. This translates into CASSLRTSGSRDTQYF.

This sequence joins TRBV10-3 and TRBJ2-5, with a possible D match to TRBD2 (5 bases). CDR1 and CDR2 (germline): ENHRY, SYGVKD. This CDR3 contains 13 residues. Trimming took 9 bases from V and 2 from J, leaving 13 bases between them. The CDR3 nucleotides are TGTGCCATACGGGGAACTAATCAAGAGACCCAGTACTTC. This encodes CAIRGTNQETQYF.

In nucleotides, the CDR3 is TGTGCCAGCTCACCACGCTGGGAGGCCCAGTACTTC. Translated, it gives CASSPRWEAQYF. This rearrangement joins TRBV18 to TRBJ2-5, with D tentatively TRBD2 (6 bases). V lost 1 base and J lost 9, with 9 bases in between. This CDR3 contains 12 residues. The germline CDR1 and CDR2 sequences are KGHSH and LQKENI.

With regard to this clone: The identical CDR3 is also encoded by other nucleotide sequences in the sample. The rearrangement joins TRBV19 to TRBJ1-5; D gene uncertain. V lost 2 bases and J lost 3, with 11 bases in between. The CDR3 loop spans 15 amino acids. Germline loops: CDR1 LNHDA, CDR2 SQIVND (reference sequence). This CDR3 reads CASSIRSGSNQPQHF. As DNA, the CDR3 is TGTGCCAGTAGTATACGCTCCGGTTCCAATCAGCCCCAGCATTTT.

The chain combines TRBV29-1 with TRBJ1-2, with 7 bases matching TRBD1. This CDR3 comprises 13 residues. Germline CDR1 SQVTM, CDR2 ANQGSEA. V gave up 4 bases and J gave up 2 bases; unmatched junction bases: 4. CDR3 nucleotides: TGCAGCGTTGCGAAGGGGGCCAACTATGGCTACACCTTC. As protein: CSVAKGANYGYTF.

This sequence joins TRBV29-1 and TRBJ2-4; 12 nucleotides align to TRBD2. The CDR3 has 18 amino acids. J lost 1 base, V lost 7 bases, and 14 bases had no gene match. Per the germline V gene, CDR1 is SQVTM and CDR2 is ANQGSEA. The CDR3 region is CSAKGLAGGLGAKNIQYF. The CDR3 DNA is TGCAGCGCAAAGGGGCTAGCGGGAGGGCTGGGGGCCAAAAACATTCAGTACTTC.

This clone was seen just once. The rearrangement uses TRBV7-3 and TRBJ2-2; D gene uncertain. The CDR3 spans 13 residues. Between the trimmed V and J ends, which lost 1 base and 7 bases, there was a span of 7 bases. Germline V gene lookup returns CDR1 SGHTA and CDR2 FQGTGA. The DNA for the CDR3 is TGTGCCAGCAGCTTAATGGAGAGCGGGGAGCTGTTTTTT. It yields the protein CASSLMESGELFF.

For this clone: The same CDR3 also results from other DNA sequences found in this sample. The chain employs TRBV6-1 and TRBJ2-4, with D unclear. Trimming removed 2 bases at V and 1 base at J, with 6 bases between. The CDR3 length is 14 residues. The V gene's germline CDR1 is MNHNS and CDR2 SASEGT. CDR3 in DNA: TGTGCCAGCAGTGAACAAGCGGCCAAAAACATTCAGTACTTC. Translated, it gives CASSEQAAKNIQYF.